This T cell receptor (beta chain) was observed in a study of OX40 agonist ivuxolimab in advanced cancers. General observations from the study: Clonal expansion from baseline to week 6 occurred in both CD4+ and CD8+ T cells.

Germline V gives CDR1 MNHEY, CDR2 SMNVEV (reference sequence). Trimming took 5 bases from V and 3 from J; bases not matched to a gene: 4. This CDR3 region has 14 residues. Notes on this clone: Its antigen remains unknown.

Method: immunoSEQ multiplex PCR; TCRdb's copy keeps in-frame clones and lacks some. The table has about 13,000 clones, around 80% seen once. The material was CD4+ or CD8+ T cells sorted from blood, obtained in a trial of the OX40 agonist ivuxolimab. This chain joins TRBV27 and TRBJ2-7; 10 bases fit TRBD1. The clonotype originates from an adult with an advanced solid tumor such as melanoma, head and neck, liver or kidney cancer. The CDR3 region is CASSPGTGVYEQYF. In DNA form, the CDR3 reads TGTGCCAGCAGTCCCGGGACAGGGGTCTACGAGCAGTACTTC.